This TCR beta chain was sequenced in a study of T cells in Graves' hyperthyroidism and ophthalmopathy. This clonotype was counted many times. The CDR3 regions of TCR beta were amplified from RNA transcripts. Carried out on the TCR CDR3, a first-round RT-PCR used the HTBI primer set. TCRdb re-derived calls from the multiplex PCR reads in MiXCR, one entry per CDR3 protein. Among more than 600,000 distinct CDR3 sequences listed, roughly 15% were seen once. The CDR3 sequence is 16 residues long. Germline assignment: CDR1 MDHEN and CDR2 SYDVKM. Losses at the gene ends were 7 bases for V and 3 bases for J; bases not matched to a gene: 8.

The source of this sequence is a man aged 18-30 years with Graves' hyperthyroidism. Specimen: blood. The V call is TRBV28, the J call TRBJ2-1; TRBD2 matches at 11 bases. Written as DNA, the CDR3 is TGTGCCAGCACCCAAGGAGGGACTAGCGGCTACAATGAGCAGTTCTTC. This translates into CASTQGGTSGYNEQFF.